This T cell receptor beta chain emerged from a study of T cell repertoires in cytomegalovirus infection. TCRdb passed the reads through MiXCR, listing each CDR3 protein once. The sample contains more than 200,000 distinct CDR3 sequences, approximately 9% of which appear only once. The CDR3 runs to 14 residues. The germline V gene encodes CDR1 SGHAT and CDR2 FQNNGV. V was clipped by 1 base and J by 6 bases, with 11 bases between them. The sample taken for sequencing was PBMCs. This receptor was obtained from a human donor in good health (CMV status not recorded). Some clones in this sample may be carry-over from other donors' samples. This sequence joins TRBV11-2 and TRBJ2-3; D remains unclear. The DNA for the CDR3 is TGTGCCAGCAGCTTAGGGGCCCGGCGTGATACGCAGTATTTT. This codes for CASSLGARRDTQYF. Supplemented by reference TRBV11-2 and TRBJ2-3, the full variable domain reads EAGVAQSPRYKIIEKRQSVAFWCNPISGHATLYWYQQILGQGPKLLIQFQNNGVVDDSQLPKDRFSAERLKGVDSTLKIQPAKLEDSAVYLCASSLGARRDTQYFGPGTRLTVL.